Presented here are 29 T cell receptor beta chains from one specimen sequenced in a study of cytomegalovirus exposure and HLA in healthy donors. Vbeta (60) and Jbeta (13) primers were used in the PCR. Repertoires were generated with immunoSEQ multiplex PCR, while TCRdb's copy carries only in-frame clones and drops some. The sample holds 160,000 or so clones, 75% to 80% seen once. The sequenced sample was PBMCs. Receptors originate from a woman aged 40 to 50 in good health and CMV-seronegative.

This chain connects TRBV6-5 to TRBJ1-2; maybe TRBD1 (5 bases). The length of the CDR3 is 15 residues. Between the trimmed V and J ends, which lost 4 bases and 3 bases, there was a span of 15 bases. The germline V gene encodes CDR1 MNHEY and CDR2 SVGAGI. The CDR3 reads CASSWDSRGYYGYTF. The CDR3 nucleotides are TGTGCCAGCAGTTGGGACTCTCGGGGCTACTATGGCTACACCTTC.

This rearrangement joins TRBV25-1 to TRBJ2-5, with TRBD1 matching 7 bases. The CDR3 extends over 15 amino acids. Trimming removed 5 bases from V and 0 bases from J; junction bases left unmatched: 6. The germline V gene has CDR1 MGHDK and CDR2 SYGVNS. The CDR3 DNA reads as TGTGCCAGCAGTCCGGGACAGCCTTACCAAGAGACCCAGTACTTC. Translating gives CASSPGQPYQETQYF.

CDR3 nucleotides: TGTGCCAGCAGCCTAGGGGGGCCTGCCACCCCTAATTACAATGAGCAGTTCTTC. Translating it yields CASSLGGPATPNYNEQFF. The gene calls are TRBV7-9 and TRBJ2-1; D tentatively fits TRBD1 or TRBD2 (6 bases each). V shed 5 bases and J shed 4 bases, with 24 bases lying between them. The CDR3 covers 18 residues. Germline loops: CDR1 SEHNR, CDR2 FQNEAQ (reference sequence).

CDR3 nucleotide sequence: TGTGCCAGCAGACGACAGGGGTGGGATACGCAGTATTTT. This codes for CASRRQGWDTQYF. This chain uses TRBV7-2 with TRBJ2-3; 8 nucleotides match TRBD1. With 6 bases clipped from V and 6 bases from J, the junction kept 5 bases outside the gene matches. CDR3 length equals 13 residues. Germline loops: CDR1 SGHTA, CDR2 FQGNSA.

The chain links TRBV5-1 to TRBJ1-4, with TRBD1 matching 8 bases. The germline CDR1 and CDR2 sequences are SGHRS and YFSETQ. The CDR3 length is 16 residues. V was clipped by 0 bases and J by 7 bases; unmatched bases: 8. The CDR3 loop is CASSLAMGQAGEKLFF. In nucleotides, the CDR3 is TGCGCCAGCAGCTTGGCCATGGGACAGGCCGGTGAAAAACTGTTTTTT. The full variable domain, rest sourced from reference TRBV5-1 and TRBJ1-4, is KAGVTQTPRYLIKTRGQQVTLSCSPISGHRSVSWYQQTPGQGLQFLFEYFSETQRNKGNFPGRFSGRQFSNSRSEMNVSTLELGDSALYLCASSLAMGQAGEKLFFGSGTQLSVL.

The CDR3 nucleotides are TGCGCCAGCAGCTTGGGCGGGACAGGGGGCTCTGGCTACACCTTC. This sequence encodes CASSLGGTGGSGYTF. The rearrangement links TRBV5-1 to TRBJ1-2; 12 bases are a match to TRBD1. The junction had 4 bases not matched to a gene; V was cut back by 0 bases and J by 7 bases. Germline V gives CDR1 SGHRS, CDR2 YFSETQ. This CDR3 is built from 15 residues.

This clone has a handful of counts. V gene TRBV7-9 combines with J gene TRBJ1-5, with D perhaps matching TRBD1 (5 bases). This CDR3 is 18 amino acids long. Looked up from germline, CDR1 is SEHNR and CDR2 is FQNEAQ (reference sequence). Trimming cost V 1 base and J 3 bases, with 19 bases left between them. CDR3 nucleotide sequence: TGTGCCAGCAGCTTAGTTCCCGGGACTGCCCGTAACAATCAGCCCCAGCATTTT. As protein: CASSLVPGTARNNQPQHF.

This chain joins TRBV6-6 and TRBJ2-7; 10 bases line up with TRBD1. Germline CDR1 and CDR2: MNHNY and SVGAGI (reference sequence). This CDR3 is built from 15 residues. Trimming took 6 bases from V and 1 from J; bases not matched to a gene: 6. DNA of the CDR3: TGTGCCAGCAGAACGACAGGGGGCGAATCCTACGAGCAGTACTTC. Translating gives CASRTTGGESYEQYF.

V gene TRBV18 combines with J gene TRBJ1-1; D perhaps matches TRBD1 (6 bases). Between the trimmed V and J ends, which lost 8 bases and 4 bases, there was a span of 8 bases. From germline, CDR1 is KGHSH and CDR2 LQKENI. CDR3 length equals 11 residues. DNA of the CDR3: TGTGCCAGCCGACAGGCCACTGAAGCTTTCTTT. Amino acid sequence: CASRQATEAFF. The variable domain in full, with the rest retrieved from reference TRBV18 and TRBJ1-1, is NAGVMQNPRHLVRRRGQEARLRCSPMKGHSHVYWYRQLPEEGLKFMVYLQKENIIDESGMPKERFSAEFPKEGPSILRIQQVVRGDSAAYFCASRQATEAFFGQGTRLTVV.

This chain connects TRBV6-5 to TRBJ2-2; 10 positions match TRBD1. With 2 bases clipped from V and 12 bases from J, the junction kept 3 bases outside the gene matches. This CDR3 spans 13 amino acids. Germline V gives CDR1 MNHEY, CDR2 SVGAGI. This CDR3 reads CASSYPDRGKLFF. CDR3 coding DNA: TGTGCCAGCAGTTACCCGGACAGGGGGAAGCTGTTTTTT.

This clone has just a few counts. J is TRBJ2-7 and V is TRBV28, with D unresolved. V was clipped by 2 bases and J by 0 bases, with 8 bases between them. Germline V gene lookup returns CDR1 MDHEN and CDR2 SYDVKM. The CDR3 loop spans 14 amino acids. CDR3 sequence: CASSLETASYEQYF. As DNA, the CDR3 is TGTGCCAGCAGTTTAGAAACAGCCTCCTACGAGCAGTACTTC.

Comments on this clone: Sequence at one end of the junction differs from germline and may be a read error. The genes are TRBV7-9 and TRBJ1-5; D not resolved. Germline V gene lookup returns CDR1 SEHNR and CDR2 FQNEAQ (reference sequence). The CDR3 totals 12 residues. This CDR3 is CSSSLNEEPQHF. Here the CDR3 DNA reads TGTTCCAGCAGCTTAAACGAGGAGCCCCAGCATTTT.

The V gene is TRBV27, the J gene TRBJ2-7; 7 bases agree with TRBD1. This CDR3 comprises 17 residues. The V gene end was trimmed by 6 bases and the J gene end by 0 bases; junction bases not matched to a gene: 14. Germline V gene data show CDR1 as MNHEY and CDR2 as SMNVEV (reference sequence). CDR3 sequence: CASSPGWGRGFSYEQYF. The CDR3, as DNA: TGTGCCAGCAGCCCTGGTTGGGGCAGGGGGTTCTCCTACGAGCAGTACTTC.

CDR3 amino acids: CASSLGGDRTSTDTQYF. The CDR3 DNA reads TGTGCCAGCAGCTTGGGGGGGGACCGGACTAGCACAGATACGCAGTATTTT. The V call is TRBV5-4, the J call TRBJ2-3, with D perhaps TRBD2 (6 bases). CDR3 length equals 17 residues. Germline CDR1 and CDR2: SGHNT and YYREEE (reference sequence). The ends were cut back, 0 bases at V and 0 bases at J, with 14 bases in the middle.

The V call is TRBV6-5, the J call TRBJ1-2; TRBD1 agrees at 7 bases. From germline, CDR1 is MNHEY and CDR2 SVGAGI. V shed 0 bases and J 2 bases; nucleotides not matched to a gene: 3. CDR3 length: 15 residues. CDR3 sequence (DNA): TGTGCCAGCAGTTACTCGAGGACAGGAAACTATGGCTACACCTTC. It yields the protein CASSYSRTGNYGYTF.

V is TRBV10-2 and J is TRBJ1-5; D may be TRBD1 (5 bases). Trimming removed 3 bases from V and 4 bases from J, with 13 bases in between. Germline V gene sequence: CDR1 WSHSY, CDR2 SAAADI. The CDR3 totals 15 residues. The CDR3 sequence: CASSDVGGVNQPQHF. The CDR3 bases are TGCGCCAGCAGTGACGTCGGGGGGGTGAATCAGCCCCAGCATTTT.

V is TRBV5-5 and J is TRBJ2-5; 7 bases line up with TRBD1. Germline V gene data show CDR1 as SGHKS and CDR2 as YYEKEE (reference sequence). Trimming at V came to 4 bases and at J to 10 bases, leaving 13 bases not matched to a gene. This CDR3 has 14 residues. DNA for the CDR3: TGTGCCAGCAGCCGCGACAGGGCCCTCGATGGCCAGTACTTC. It is translated as CASSRDRALDGQYF.

The V gene is TRBV28, the J gene TRBJ2-7, with 10 bases aligning to TRBD1. Germline CDR1 reads MDHEN; CDR2 reads SYDVKM. The CDR3 length is 15 residues. V shed 4 bases, J shed 5 bases, and the junction held 8 bases outside the gene matches. The chain's CDR3 is CASSYLTGGLNEQYF. The CDR3, as DNA: TGTGCCAGCAGTTACCTGACAGGGGGCCTGAACGAGCAGTACTTC.

The chain carries TRBV9 and TRBJ2-1, with 10 bases fitting TRBD2. The CDR3 is 16 amino acids. From germline, CDR1 is SGDLS and CDR2 YYNGEE. V shed 4 bases and J 4 bases; nucleotides not matched to a gene: 8. As DNA, the CDR3 is TGTGCCAGCAGCCCCCAACTAGCGGGGCGTTACAATGAGCAGTTCTTC. Translated, it gives CASSPQLAGRYNEQFF.

CDR3 in amino acids: CASSPRWGGSTDTQYF. The CDR3 coding sequence is TGCGCCAGCAGCCCCCGGTGGGGGGGGAGCACAGATACGCAGTATTTT. The gene calls are TRBV5-1 and TRBJ2-3, with TRBD2 identical over 7 bases. The CDR3 contains 16 residues. CDR1 is SGHRS and CDR2 is YFSETQ in the germline V gene. The ends lost 4 bases at V and 0 bases at J; junction bases unmatched: 8.

This sequence joins TRBV27 and TRBJ1-6; D remains unclear. CDR1 is MNHEY and CDR2 is SMNVEV in the germline V gene (reference sequence). The CDR3 extends over 15 amino acids. Trimming removed 2 bases at V and 10 bases at J, with 15 bases between. CDR3 amino acids: CASSLVGGSGSPLHF. DNA for the CDR3: TGTGCCAGCAGTTTAGTAGGTGGGAGCGGATCACCCCTCCACTTT.

With regard to this clone: A read error may account for a junction end that differs from germline. The J gene is TRBJ1-1, the V gene TRBV6-5; D uncertain. CDR1 and CDR2 (germline): MNHEY, SVGAGI. This CDR3 comprises 10 residues. CDR3 in amino acids: CASTYTEAFF. The CDR3 nucleotides read TGTGCCAGCACTTACACTGAAGCTTTCTTT.

The rearrangement links TRBV4-1 to TRBJ2-3, with D possibly matching TRBD1 (7 bases). This CDR3 has 16 residues. Germline V gives CDR1 MGHRA, CDR2 YSYEKL. Deletions cut 1 base from V and 1 base from J, with 12 bases between. CDR3 nucleotide sequence: TGCGCCAGCAGCCAAGGACAGGGACTTCGCACAGATACGCAGTATTTT. Translation: CASSQGQGLRTDTQYF.

This clone was recorded once. The same CDR3 arises from other DNA sequences in this sample as well. The chain combines TRBV5-1 with TRBJ2-2; 7 nucleotides match TRBD1. Germline assignment: CDR1 SGHRS and CDR2 YFSETQ. The CDR3 has 13 amino acids. The J segment lost 6 bases and the V segment lost 2 bases, leaving 1 base of the junction unmatched. The CDR3 DNA reads TGCGCCAGCAGCTTACAGGGGTCCGGGGAGCTGTTTTTT. It yields the protein CASSLQGSGELFF.

In its sample, this clone was seen a few times. CDR3 amino acids: CASSQDFRTVSNQPQHF. The CDR3 nucleotides read TGCGCCAGCAGCCAAGATTTCCGGACAGTTAGCAATCAGCCCCAGCATTTT. The genes are TRBV4-1 and TRBJ1-5, with D tentatively TRBD1 (6 bases). The germline gives CDR1 MGHRA, CDR2 YSYEKL. With 0 bases removed from V and 0 bases from J, the gap between germline ends came to 12 bases. The CDR3 loop spans 17 amino acids.

The rearrangement links TRBV14 to TRBJ1-6; D unclear. Germline V gene data show CDR1 as SGHDN and CDR2 as FVKESK. V gave up 1 base and J gave up 10 bases, with 11 bases separating them. The CDR3 totals 14 residues. The CDR3: CASSQGYIRSPLHF. The CDR3 DNA reads as TGTGCCAGCAGCCAAGGGTACATTCGCTCACCCCTCCACTTT.

The genes are TRBV7-9 and TRBJ1-6, with no clear D. Between the trimmed V and J ends, which lost 5 bases and 9 bases, there was a span of 8 bases. The CDR3 covers 12 residues. In germline, CDR1 is SEHNR, CDR2 FQNEAQ (reference sequence). CDR3 sequence: CASSRPGSPLHF. DNA for the CDR3: TGTGCCAGCAGCCGGCCGGGTTCACCCCTCCACTTT.

V and J are TRBV19 and TRBJ2-1; 7 nucleotides line up with TRBD2. V trimming: 1 base; J trimming: 7 bases; junction bases outside the gene matches: 7. The CDR3 is made up of 15 amino acids. Germline V gives CDR1 LNHDA, CDR2 SQIVND (reference sequence). The CDR3 loop reads CASSIGSWGGNEQFF. The CDR3 DNA sequence: TGTGCCAGTAGTATAGGGTCTTGGGGAGGGAATGAGCAGTTCTTC.

This chain uses TRBV14 with TRBJ2-7; 9 nucleotides match TRBD1. CDR3 length: 15 amino acids. The V gene's germline CDR1 is SGHDN and CDR2 FVKESK. V was clipped by 4 bases and J by 3 bases; unmatched bases: 7. CDR3 in DNA: TGTGCCAGCAGCCCCGGGACAGGGCCATTCTACGAGCAGTACTTC. Its protein is CASSPGTGPFYEQYF.